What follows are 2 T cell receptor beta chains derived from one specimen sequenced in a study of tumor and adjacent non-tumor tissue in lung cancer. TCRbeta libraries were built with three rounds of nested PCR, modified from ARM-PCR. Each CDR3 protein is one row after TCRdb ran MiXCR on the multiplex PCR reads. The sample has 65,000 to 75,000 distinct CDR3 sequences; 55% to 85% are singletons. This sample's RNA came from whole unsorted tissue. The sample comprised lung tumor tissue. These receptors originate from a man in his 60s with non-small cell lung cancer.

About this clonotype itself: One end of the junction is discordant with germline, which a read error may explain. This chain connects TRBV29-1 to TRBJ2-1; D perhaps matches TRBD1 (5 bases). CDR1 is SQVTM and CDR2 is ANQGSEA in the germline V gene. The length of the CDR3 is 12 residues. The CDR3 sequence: CSFGMWGNEQFF. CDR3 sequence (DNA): TGCAGCTTTGGAATGTGGGGCAATGAGCAATTCTTC.

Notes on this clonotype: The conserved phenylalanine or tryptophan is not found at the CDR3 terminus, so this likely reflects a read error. In nucleotides, the CDR3 is TGTGCCAGCCATTTCAAATTCGGGGTAGACGGCCAAGAGACCCAGTACATC. Translating gives CASHFKFGVDGQETQYI. V gene TRBV6-2 or TRBV6-3 combines with J gene TRBJ2-5; possible D gene TRBD2, 5 bases. Germline V gives CDR1 MNHEY, CDR2 SVGEGT. This CDR3 is 17 amino acids long. The V gene lost 8 bases and the J gene lost 1 base, with 23 bases spanning the gap.